A single sample gave rise to the 16 T cell receptor beta chains below, sequenced in a study of Graves' ophthalmopathy and Graves' hyperthyroidism. The authors amplified TCR beta CDR3 regions, and they did so from RNA transcripts for repertoire sequencing. Following a first-round RT-PCR that used HTBI primers, a second-round multiplex PCR was carried out. TCRdb called the multiplex PCR reads again in MiXCR, with one record for every CDR3 protein. The table lists about 480,000 distinct CDR3 sequences, about 15% of them singletons. Sequencing input: blood. Receptor source: a woman in her 30s with Graves' ophthalmopathy.

This clonotype was observed at least ten times. The V and J genes are TRBV12-3 or TRBV12-4 and TRBJ1-1; D possibly corresponds to TRBD1 (5 bases). V shed 6 bases and J shed 5 bases, with 19 bases lying between them. CDR3 length: 15 amino acids. CDR3 in DNA: TGTGCCAGCAGGGGTACAGGACGGGTGGTGACTGAAGCTTTCTTT. As protein: CASRGTGRVVTEAFF.

This clonotype was seen ten or more times. The V call is TRBV20-1, the J call TRBJ1-2; perhaps TRBD1 as D (5 bases). This CDR3 has 12 residues. The germline gives CDR1 DFQATT, CDR2 SNEGSKA (reference sequence). V shed 3 bases and J shed 8 bases, with 13 bases lying between them. The CDR3 DNA sequence: TGCAGTGCTAGTCTCCCAGGGTACGGCTACACCTTC. Its translation: CSASLPGYGYTF.

This clonotype was recorded many times. This chain links TRBV15 with TRBJ1-5; no reliable D call. V was cut by 8 bases and J by 7 bases, with 9 bases left in between. This CDR3 has 11 amino acids. Germline-derived CDR1 and CDR2 are LNHNV and YYDKDF (reference sequence). The CDR3, as DNA: TGTGCCACCTCGGTTGAACAGCCCCAGCATTTT. Translating it yields CATSVEQPQHF.

This clonotype occurred many times. This rearrangement joins TRBV12-3 or TRBV12-4 to TRBJ1-1; D is possibly TRBD1 (5 bases). V lost 1 base to trimming and J lost 0 bases, with 12 bases between them. The CDR3 has 16 residues. DNA for the CDR3: TGTGCCAGCAGTTTAGACAGTGGGGGACTGAACACTGAAGCTTTCTTT. Amino acids: CASSLDSGGLNTEAFF.

This clonotype was recorded many times. The V gene is TRBV12-3 or TRBV12-4, the J gene TRBJ1-2; D not resolved. With 6 bases removed from V and 4 bases from J, the gap between germline ends came to 12 bases. The CDR3 covers 13 residues. The CDR3 coding sequence is TGTGCCAGCAGCCCGGATATCAGCTATGGCTACACCTTC. Translating gives CASSPDISYGYTF.

Concerning this clonotype: This clone may be a read error of a much larger clone one base away. The chain links TRBV19 to TRBJ1-5, with a possible D match to TRBD1 (6 bases). The CDR3 is 15 residues long. Germline loops: CDR1 LNHDA, CDR2 SQIVND (reference sequence). The CDR3 DNA reads TGTGCCAGTCGTATAGTGCGGAGGGGGGACCAGCCCCAGCATTTT. It codes for CASRIVRRGDQPQHF.

The rearrangement links TRBV18 to TRBJ1-5; D remains unclear. V was pared by 6 bases and J by 4 bases, with 16 bases between. The CDR3 is 15 amino acids. Germline assignment: CDR1 KGHSH and CDR2 LQKENI. The chain's CDR3 is CASSPRQDANQPQHF. CDR3 DNA: TGTGCCAGCTCCCCCCGGCAGGACGCTAATCAGCCCCAGCATTTT.

This clonotype was found many times. The CDR3 coding sequence is TGCGCCAGCAGCCTCCAGGGGGCCAGTTCCTACGAGCAGTACTTC. Its protein product is CASSLQGASSYEQYF. This rearrangement joins TRBV4-1 to TRBJ2-7; 8 nucleotides match TRBD1. This CDR3 is 15 amino acids long. Trimming cost V 4 bases and J 1 base; bases outside gene matches: 6. CDR1 is MGHRA, CDR2 YSYEKL, per germline.

At least ten counts were recorded for this clonotype. The chain is built from TRBV6-2 or TRBV6-3 and TRBJ2-5; D might be TRBD2 (5 bases). Deletions cut 4 bases from V and 2 bases from J, with 11 bases between. CDR1 is MNHEY, CDR2 SVGEGT, per germline. The CDR3 has 14 residues. CDR3: CASSWSTGQETQYF. CDR3 DNA sequence: TGTGCCAGCAGTTGGTCGACGGGACAAGAGACCCAGTACTTC.

This clonotype was detected ten times or more. This chain joins TRBV15 and TRBJ1-2, with D unclear. The CDR3 consists of 13 residues. From germline, CDR1 is LNHNV and CDR2 YYDKDF (reference sequence). V lost 5 bases and J lost 5, with 12 bases in between. The CDR3 is CATSGARDYGYTF. For the CDR3, the DNA is TGTGCCACCAGCGGTGCAAGGGATTATGGCTACACCTTC.

The chain joins TRBV2 to TRBJ2-2, with TRBD2 identical over 8 bases. V lost 6 bases and J lost 6; bases outside the gene matches: 6. The length of the CDR3 is 14 residues. Germline CDR1 reads SNHLY; CDR2 reads FYNNEI. Here the CDR3 DNA reads TGTGCCAGCAGCCGTAGCGGGGATTCCGGGGAGCTGTTTTTT. Encoded protein: CASSRSGDSGELFF.

In this sample, this clonotype turned up many times. CDR3 bases: TGTGCCAGCAGCACGCGGGACAGGAACACCGGGGAGCTGTTTTTT. Protein sequence: CASSTRDRNTGELFF. The chain combines TRBV2 with TRBJ2-2, with a weak D call TRBD1 (7 bases). Trimming took 6 bases from V and 1 from J, leaving 12 bases between them. Germline CDR1 reads SNHLY; CDR2 reads FYNNEI. The CDR3 is made up of 15 amino acids.

This clonotype was seen a handful of times. V is TRBV7-6 and J is TRBJ2-1; no firm D call. CDR1 and CDR2 from the germline V gene are SGHVS and FNYEAQ. The V end was cut by 5 bases, the J end by 3 bases, with 5 bases between. The CDR3 runs 12 residues. The CDR3 sequence: CASSPDYNEQFF. In DNA, the CDR3 is TGTGCCAGCAGCCCCGACTACAATGAGCAGTTCTTC.

This clonotype was seen ten or more times. The chain carries TRBV28 and TRBJ2-7, with TRBD2 matching over 8 bases. Germline CDR1 is MDHEN and CDR2 is SYDVKM. The CDR3 has 15 residues. The V gene end was trimmed by 6 bases and the J gene end by 4 bases; junction bases not matched to a gene: 11. The CDR3, as DNA: TGTGCCAGCAGCCCAACCGGGACTAGTGGTTACGAGCAGTACTTC. Protein: CASSPTGTSGYEQYF.

This clonotype was seen at least ten times. V gene TRBV6-5 combines with J gene TRBJ2-7; tentatively, D is TRBD2 (7 bases). Germline V gene data show CDR1 as MNHEY and CDR2 as SVGAGI. The CDR3 has 16 amino acids. Between the trimmed V and J ends, which lost 0 bases and 4 bases, there was a span of 16 bases. CDR3 DNA: TGTGCCAGCAGTTACTCGGGGGCGGGGGCGAGATACGAGCAGTACTTC. It specifies CASSYSGAGARYEQYF.

In this sample, this clonotype turned up once. A much larger clone lies a single base off, so this may be a read error. The chain employs TRBV2 and TRBJ1-2; D ambiguous. CDR3 length: 10 residues. V was trimmed by 10 bases and J by 4 bases, leaving 7 bases between them. CDR1 is SNHLY, CDR2 FYNNEI, per germline. The CDR3 sequence is CATQIYGYTF. The CDR3 nucleotides read TGTGCCACCCAGATCTATGGCTACACCTTC.